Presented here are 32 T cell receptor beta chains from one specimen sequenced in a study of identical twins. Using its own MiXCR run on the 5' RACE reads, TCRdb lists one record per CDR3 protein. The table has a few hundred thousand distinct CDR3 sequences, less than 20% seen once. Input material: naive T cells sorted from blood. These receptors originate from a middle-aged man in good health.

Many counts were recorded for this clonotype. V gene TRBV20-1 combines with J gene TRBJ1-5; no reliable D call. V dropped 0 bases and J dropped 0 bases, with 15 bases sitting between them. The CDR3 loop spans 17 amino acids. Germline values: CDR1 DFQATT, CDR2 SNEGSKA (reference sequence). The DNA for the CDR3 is TGCAGTGCTAGAGACCCCTCCGGCGGAAATAGCAATCAGCCCCAGCATTTT. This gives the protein CSARDPSGGNSNQPQHF.

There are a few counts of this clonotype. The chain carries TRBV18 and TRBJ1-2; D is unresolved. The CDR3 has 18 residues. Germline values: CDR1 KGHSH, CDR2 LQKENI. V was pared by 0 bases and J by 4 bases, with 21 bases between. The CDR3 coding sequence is TGTGCCAGCTCACCACCAGGAGGAGGCAGCAACCCTATCTATGGCTACACCTTC. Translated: CASSPPGGGSNPIYGYTF.

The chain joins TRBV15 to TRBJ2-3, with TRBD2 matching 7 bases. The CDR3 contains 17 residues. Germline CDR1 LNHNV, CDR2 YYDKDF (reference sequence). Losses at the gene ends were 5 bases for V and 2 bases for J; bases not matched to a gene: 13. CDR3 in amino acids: CATSAEGAGLVTDTQYF. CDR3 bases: TGTGCCACCAGCGCAGAGGGTGCCGGACTAGTCACAGATACGCAGTATTTT.

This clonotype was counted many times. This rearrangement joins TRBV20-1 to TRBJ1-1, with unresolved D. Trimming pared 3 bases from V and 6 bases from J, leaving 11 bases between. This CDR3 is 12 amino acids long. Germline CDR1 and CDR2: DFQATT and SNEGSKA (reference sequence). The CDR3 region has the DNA TGCAGTGCTAGTGTCGGTGGGGCTGAAGCTTTCTTT. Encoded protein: CSASVGGAEAFF.

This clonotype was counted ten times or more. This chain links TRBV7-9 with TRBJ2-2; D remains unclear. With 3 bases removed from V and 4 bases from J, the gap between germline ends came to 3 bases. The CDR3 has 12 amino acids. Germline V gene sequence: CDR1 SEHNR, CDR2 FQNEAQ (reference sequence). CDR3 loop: CASSLVTGELFF. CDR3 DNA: TGTGCCAGCAGCTTGGTCACCGGGGAGCTGTTTTTT.

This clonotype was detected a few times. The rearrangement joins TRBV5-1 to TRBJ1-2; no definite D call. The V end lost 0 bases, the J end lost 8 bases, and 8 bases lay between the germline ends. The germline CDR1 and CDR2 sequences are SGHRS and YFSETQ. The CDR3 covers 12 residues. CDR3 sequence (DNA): TGCGCCAGCAGCTTGGATAGTCGCGGCTACACCTTC. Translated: CASSLDSRGYTF.

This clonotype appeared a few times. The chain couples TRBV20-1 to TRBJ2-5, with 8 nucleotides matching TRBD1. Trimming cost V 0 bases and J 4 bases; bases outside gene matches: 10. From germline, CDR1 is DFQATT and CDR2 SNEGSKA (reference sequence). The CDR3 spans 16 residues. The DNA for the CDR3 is TGCAGTGCTAGAGACACGGACAGGGACCGACCAGAGACCCAGTACTTC. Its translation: CSARDTDRDRPETQYF.

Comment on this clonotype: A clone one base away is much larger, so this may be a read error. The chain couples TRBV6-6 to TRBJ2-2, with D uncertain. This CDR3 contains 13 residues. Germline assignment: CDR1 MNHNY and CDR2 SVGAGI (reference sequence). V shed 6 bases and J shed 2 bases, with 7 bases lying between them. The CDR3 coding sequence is TGTGCCAGCAGGCCCCTTAACACCGGGGAGCTGTTTTTT. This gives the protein CASRPLNTGELFF.

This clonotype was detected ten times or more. CDR3 loop: CASSLAVAGEYNEQFF. The CDR3 DNA is TGCGCCAGCAGCTTGGCTGTGGCGGGGGAGTACAATGAGCAGTTCTTC. The chain links TRBV5-1 to TRBJ2-1, with 7 bases matching TRBD2. Germline lookup yields CDR1 SGHRS and CDR2 YFSETQ. With V trimmed by 0 bases and J by 4 bases, 7 bases remained unmatched. The CDR3 consists of 16 residues.

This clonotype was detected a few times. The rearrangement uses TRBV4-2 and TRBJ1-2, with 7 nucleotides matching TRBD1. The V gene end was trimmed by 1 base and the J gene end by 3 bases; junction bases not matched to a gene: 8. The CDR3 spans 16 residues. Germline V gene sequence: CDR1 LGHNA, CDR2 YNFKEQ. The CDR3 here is CASSQVSGQGDYGYTF. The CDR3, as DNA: TGTGCCAGCAGCCAAGTTTCAGGCCAGGGGGACTATGGCTACACCTTC.

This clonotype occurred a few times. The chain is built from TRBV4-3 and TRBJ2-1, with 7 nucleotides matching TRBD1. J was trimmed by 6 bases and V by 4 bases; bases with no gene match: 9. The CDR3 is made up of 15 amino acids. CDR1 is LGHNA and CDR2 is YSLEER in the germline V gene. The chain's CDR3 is CASSLPGQAFNEQFF. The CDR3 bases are TGCGCCAGCAGCCTCCCTGGACAGGCATTCAATGAGCAGTTCTTC.

The CDR3 DNA reads as TGTGCCAGCAGCTTAGGCTCAAGGATCCCCCAGTACTTC. This translates into CASSLGSRIPQYF. V and J are TRBV7-2 and TRBJ2-5; no clear D. The CDR3 runs to 13 residues. Trimming stripped 1 base from V and 9 bases from J, with 12 bases between. Germline lookup yields CDR1 SGHTA and CDR2 FQGNSA.

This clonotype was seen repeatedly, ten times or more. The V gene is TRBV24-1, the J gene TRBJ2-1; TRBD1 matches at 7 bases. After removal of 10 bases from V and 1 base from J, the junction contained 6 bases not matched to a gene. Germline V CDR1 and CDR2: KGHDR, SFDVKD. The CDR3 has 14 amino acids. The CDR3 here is CATQGQPSYNEQFF. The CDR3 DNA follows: TGTGCCACGCAGGGACAGCCTTCCTACAATGAGCAGTTCTTC.

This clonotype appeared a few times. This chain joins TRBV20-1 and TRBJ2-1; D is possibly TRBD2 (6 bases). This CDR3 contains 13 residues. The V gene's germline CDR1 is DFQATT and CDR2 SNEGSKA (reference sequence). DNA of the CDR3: TGCAGCAGACGGGGGAGCTCCTACAATGAGCAGTTCTTC. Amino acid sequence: CSRRGSSYNEQFF.

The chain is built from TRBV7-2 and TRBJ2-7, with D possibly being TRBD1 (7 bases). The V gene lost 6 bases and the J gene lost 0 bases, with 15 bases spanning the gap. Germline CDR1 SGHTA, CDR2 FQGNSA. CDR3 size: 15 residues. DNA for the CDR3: TGTGCCAGCAGATCTGGGGGGACAGTCTCCTACGAGCAGTACTTC. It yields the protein CASRSGGTVSYEQYF.

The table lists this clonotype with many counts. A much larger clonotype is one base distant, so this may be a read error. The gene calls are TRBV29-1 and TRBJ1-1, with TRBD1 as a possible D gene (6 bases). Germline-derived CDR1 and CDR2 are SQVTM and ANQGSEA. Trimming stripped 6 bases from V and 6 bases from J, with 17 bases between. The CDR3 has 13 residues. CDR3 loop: CSVGGALPPEAFF. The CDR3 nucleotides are TGCAGCGTGGGGGGGGCCCTTCCCCCTGAAGCTTTCTTT.

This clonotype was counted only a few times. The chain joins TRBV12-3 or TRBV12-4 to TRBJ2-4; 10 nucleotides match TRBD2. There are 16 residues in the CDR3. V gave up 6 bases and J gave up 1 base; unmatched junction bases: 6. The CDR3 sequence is CASSPSGGAAKNIQYF. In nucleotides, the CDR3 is TGTGCCAGCAGCCCAAGCGGGGGGGCGGCCAAAAACATTCAGTACTTC.

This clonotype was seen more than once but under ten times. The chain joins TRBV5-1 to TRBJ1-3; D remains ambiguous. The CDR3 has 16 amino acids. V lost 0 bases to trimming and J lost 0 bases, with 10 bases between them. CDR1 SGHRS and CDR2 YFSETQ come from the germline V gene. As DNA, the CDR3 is TGCGCCAGCAGCTTGGAAGGGATTCACTCTGGAAACACCATATATTTT. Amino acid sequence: CASSLEGIHSGNTIYF.

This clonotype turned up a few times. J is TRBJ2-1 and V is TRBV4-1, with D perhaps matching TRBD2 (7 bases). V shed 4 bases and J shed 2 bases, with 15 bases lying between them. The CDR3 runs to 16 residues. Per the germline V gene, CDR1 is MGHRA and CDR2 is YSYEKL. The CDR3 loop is CASSPLGGGPYNEQFF. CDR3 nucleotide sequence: TGCGCCAGCAGCCCCCTTGGCGGGGGCCCCTACAATGAGCAGTTCTTC.

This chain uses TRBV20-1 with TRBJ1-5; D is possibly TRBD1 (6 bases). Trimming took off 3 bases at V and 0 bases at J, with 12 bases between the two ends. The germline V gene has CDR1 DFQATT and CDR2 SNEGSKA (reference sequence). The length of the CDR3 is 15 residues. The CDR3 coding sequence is TGCAGTGCTAGGAAACAGGGTTATAGCAATCAGCCCCAGCATTTT. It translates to CSARKQGYSNQPQHF.

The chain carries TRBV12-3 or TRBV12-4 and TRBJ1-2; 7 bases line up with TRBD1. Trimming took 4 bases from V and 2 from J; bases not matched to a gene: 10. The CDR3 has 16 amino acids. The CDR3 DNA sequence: TGTGCCAGCAGTTCCCGGGACAGACTCTCCAACTATGGCTACACCTTC. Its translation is CASSSRDRLSNYGYTF.

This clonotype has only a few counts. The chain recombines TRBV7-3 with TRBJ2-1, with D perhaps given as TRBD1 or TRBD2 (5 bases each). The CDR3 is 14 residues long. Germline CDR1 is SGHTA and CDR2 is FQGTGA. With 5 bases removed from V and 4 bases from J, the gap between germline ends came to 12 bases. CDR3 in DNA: TGTGCCAGCAGCCCTTGGGACGGGTACAATGAGCAGTTCTTC. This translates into CASSPWDGYNEQFF.

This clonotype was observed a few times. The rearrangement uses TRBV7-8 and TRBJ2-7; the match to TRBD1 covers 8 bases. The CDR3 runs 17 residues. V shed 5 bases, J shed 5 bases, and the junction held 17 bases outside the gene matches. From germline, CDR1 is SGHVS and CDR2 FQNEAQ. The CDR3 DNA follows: TGTGCCAGCAGCCCACTACTCTCGACAGGGGTTTTTGACGAGCAGTACTTC. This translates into CASSPLLSTGVFDEQYF.

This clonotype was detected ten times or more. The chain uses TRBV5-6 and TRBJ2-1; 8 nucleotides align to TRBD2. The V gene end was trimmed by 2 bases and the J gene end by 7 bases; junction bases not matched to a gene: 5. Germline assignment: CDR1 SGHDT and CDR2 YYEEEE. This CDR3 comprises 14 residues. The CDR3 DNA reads TGTGCCAGCAGCTTAGCGGGAGTAGTTAATGAGCAGTTCTTC. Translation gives CASSLAGVVNEQFF.

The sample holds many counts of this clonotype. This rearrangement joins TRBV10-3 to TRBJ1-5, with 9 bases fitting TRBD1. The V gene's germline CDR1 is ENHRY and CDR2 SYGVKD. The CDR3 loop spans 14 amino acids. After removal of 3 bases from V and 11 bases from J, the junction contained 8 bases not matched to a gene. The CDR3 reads CAISEGTGIGAQHF. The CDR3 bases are TGTGCCATCAGTGAAGGGACAGGGATCGGAGCCCAGCATTTT.

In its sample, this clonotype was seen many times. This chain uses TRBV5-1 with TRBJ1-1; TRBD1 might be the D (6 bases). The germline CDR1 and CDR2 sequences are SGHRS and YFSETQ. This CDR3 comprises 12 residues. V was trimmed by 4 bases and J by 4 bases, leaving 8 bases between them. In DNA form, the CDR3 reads TGCGCCAGCAGCACCAGGGGCACTGAAGCTTTCTTT. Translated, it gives CASSTRGTEAFF. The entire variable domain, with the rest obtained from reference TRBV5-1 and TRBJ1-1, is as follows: KAGVTQTPRYLIKTRGQQVTLSCSPISGHRSVSWYQQTPGQGLQFLFEYFSETQRNKGNFPGRFSGRQFSNSRSEMNVSTLELGDSALYLCASSTRGTEAFFGQGTRLTVV.

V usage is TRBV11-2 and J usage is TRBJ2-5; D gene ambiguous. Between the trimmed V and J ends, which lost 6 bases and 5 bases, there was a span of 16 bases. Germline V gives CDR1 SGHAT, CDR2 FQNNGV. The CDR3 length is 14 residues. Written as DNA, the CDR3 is TGTGCCAGCAGGCTAGAGGTGGTCGGGGAGACCCAGTACTTC. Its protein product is CASRLEVVGETQYF.

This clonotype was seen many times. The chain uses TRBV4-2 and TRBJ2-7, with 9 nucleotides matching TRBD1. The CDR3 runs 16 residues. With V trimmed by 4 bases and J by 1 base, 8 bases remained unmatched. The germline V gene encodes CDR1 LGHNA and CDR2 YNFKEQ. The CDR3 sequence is CASSPGQGPLSYEQYF. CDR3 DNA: TGTGCCAGCAGCCCGGGACAGGGCCCACTATCCTACGAGCAGTACTTC.

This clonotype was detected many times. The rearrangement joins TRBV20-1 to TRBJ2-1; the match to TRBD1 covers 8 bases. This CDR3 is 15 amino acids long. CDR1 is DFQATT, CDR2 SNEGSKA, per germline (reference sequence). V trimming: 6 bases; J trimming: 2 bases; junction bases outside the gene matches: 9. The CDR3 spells CSARTGTGPYNEQFF. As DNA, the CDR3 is TGCAGTGCGCGAACCGGGACAGGTCCCTACAATGAGCAGTTCTTC.

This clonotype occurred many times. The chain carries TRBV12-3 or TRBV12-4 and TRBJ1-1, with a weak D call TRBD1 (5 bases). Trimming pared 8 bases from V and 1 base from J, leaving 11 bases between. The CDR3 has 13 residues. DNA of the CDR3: TGTGCCAGCCTCGGACATCAGAACACTGAAGCTTTCTTT. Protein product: CASLGHQNTEAFF.

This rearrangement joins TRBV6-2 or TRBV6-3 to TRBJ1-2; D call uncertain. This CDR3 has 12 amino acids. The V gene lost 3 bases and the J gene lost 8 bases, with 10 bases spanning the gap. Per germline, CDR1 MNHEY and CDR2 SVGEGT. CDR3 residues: CASSYWWSGYTF. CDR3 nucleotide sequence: TGTGCCAGCAGTTATTGGTGGAGCGGCTACACCTTC.

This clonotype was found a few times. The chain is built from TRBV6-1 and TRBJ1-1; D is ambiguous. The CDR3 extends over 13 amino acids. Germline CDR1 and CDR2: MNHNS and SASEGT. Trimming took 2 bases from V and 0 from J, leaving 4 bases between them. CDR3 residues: CASSETLNTEAFF. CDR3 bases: TGTGCCAGCAGTGAAACACTGAACACTGAAGCTTTCTTT.